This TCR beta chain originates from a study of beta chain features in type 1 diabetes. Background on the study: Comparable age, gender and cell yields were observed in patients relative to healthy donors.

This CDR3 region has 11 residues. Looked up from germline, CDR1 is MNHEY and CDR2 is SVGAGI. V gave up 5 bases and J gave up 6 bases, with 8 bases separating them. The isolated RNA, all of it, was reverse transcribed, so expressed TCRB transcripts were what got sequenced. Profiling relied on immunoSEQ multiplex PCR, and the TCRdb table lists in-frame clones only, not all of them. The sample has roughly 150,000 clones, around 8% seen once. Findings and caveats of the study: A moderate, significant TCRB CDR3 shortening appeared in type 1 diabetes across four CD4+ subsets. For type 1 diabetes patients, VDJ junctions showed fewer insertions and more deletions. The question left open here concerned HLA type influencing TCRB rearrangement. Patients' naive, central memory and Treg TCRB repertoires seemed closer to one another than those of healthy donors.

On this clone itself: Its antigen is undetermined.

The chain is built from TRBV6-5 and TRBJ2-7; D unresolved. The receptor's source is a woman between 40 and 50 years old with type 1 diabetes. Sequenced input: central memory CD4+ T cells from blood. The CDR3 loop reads CASSDDTEQYF. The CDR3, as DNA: TGTGCCAGCAGTGACGACACCGAGCAGTACTTC.